These 6 T cell receptor beta chains originate from one sample sequenced in a study of vaccination effects on CD4 cells after COVID-19. Their antigen targets remain unknown. Investigators separated out CD4+ T cells once about 10 days of culture had passed. The protocol was immunoSEQ multiplex PCR, while the TCRdb copy is restricted to in-frame clones and leaves out a portion. This table holds tens of thousands of clones, roughly 74% found once. Sample: CD4+ T cells from PBMCs cultured without peptide, taken before COVID-19 vaccination. Source of these receptors: a human donor who had a prior SARS-CoV-2 infection.

The DNA of the CDR3 is TGTGCCAGCAGGAAAGACAGGTTTGGGAATCAGCCCCAGCATTTT. Translating gives CASRKDRFGNQPQHF. The genes are TRBV2 and TRBJ1-5, with a tentative D call TRBD1 (6 bases). The CDR3 has 15 residues. Trimming cost V 6 bases and J 4 bases, with 16 bases left between them. Germline V gene lookup returns CDR1 SNHLY and CDR2 FYNNEI.

The rearrangement joins TRBV5-4 to TRBJ2-5; 8 bases fit TRBD1. Germline trimming cut 4 bases from V and 4 bases from J; bases unmatched to any gene: 6. CDR3 length: 14 residues. Germline values: CDR1 SGHNT, CDR2 YYREEE (reference sequence). CDR3 amino acids: CASSQKQGGETQYF. For the CDR3, the DNA is TGTGCCAGCAGCCAAAAACAGGGGGGAGAGACCCAGTACTTC.

The chain has TRBV5-4 and TRBJ2-1; D not certain. The CDR3 is 14 amino acids. The V gene's germline CDR1 is SGHNT and CDR2 YYREEE (reference sequence). V was shortened by 2 bases and J by 1 base, with 7 bases between the two germline ends. DNA for the CDR3: TGTGCCAGCAGCTTACGGCCGTCCTACAATGAGCAGTTCTTC. Its translation: CASSLRPSYNEQFF.

J is TRBJ2-1 and V is TRBV5-1; TRBD2 aligns across 8 bases. The CDR3 has 15 residues. V shed 0 bases and J 7 bases; nucleotides not matched to a gene: 6. Germline V gene sequence: CDR1 SGHRS, CDR2 YFSETQ. In nucleotides, the CDR3 is TGCGCCAGCAGCTTGGGGGCGGGGGGACTTAATGAGCAGTTCTTC. As protein: CASSLGAGGLNEQFF.

The chain recombines TRBV10-1 with TRBJ2-1, with 8 bases identical to TRBD2. The germline gives CDR1 WNHNN, CDR2 SYGVQD (reference sequence). The V and J ends lost 6 bases and 5 bases, in that order; junction bases with no gene match: 3. The length of the CDR3 is 13 residues. The CDR3 region is CASRRGAHNEQFF. CDR3 in DNA: TGCGCCAGCAGGCGGGGGGCGCACAATGAGCAGTTCTTC.

The V gene is TRBV7-6, the J gene TRBJ2-7; the D call may be TRBD1 or TRBD2 (5 bases each). Germline-derived CDR1 and CDR2 are SGHVS and FNYEAQ. The CDR3 covers 15 residues. Trimming stripped 1 base from V and 2 bases from J, with 12 bases between. The CDR3 spells CASSLGTGTAYEQYF. As DNA, the CDR3 is TGTGCCAGCAGCTTAGGTACGGGGACGGCCTACGAGCAGTACTTC.